Listed below are T cell receptor beta chains from one sample, sequenced in a study of shared clonotypes between healthy human individuals. Assay used: immunoSEQ multiplex PCR; TCRdb lists only in-frame clones, some missing. The sample gives 950,000 to 1,100,000 clones, under 80% of which show up once; about 1.5% is in the top ten. Input material: memory CD4+ T cells sorted from blood. The source is a man younger than 35 in good health. CDR3s include the opening cysteine and the closing phenylalanine or tryptophan. Each record gives: CDR3 DNA, CDR3 protein, V gene, D gene, J gene, clone size. D genes are given only for firm matches. Size tells how often a clone was seen (once, few, many) or the class of an expanded clone, and some rows leave it out.

CDR3nt: TGTGCCAGCAGCACCGCGGACAGCCTAATGAGAAAACTGTTTTTT
CDR3aa: CASSTADSLMRKLFF
v_gene: TRBV7-8
d_gene: -
j_gene: TRBJ1-4
abundance: -

CDR3nt: TGCGCCAGCAGCTTTACTGGACAGAGTGAAGCTTTCTTT
CDR3aa: CASSFTGQSEAFF
v_gene: TRBV5-1
d_gene: -
j_gene: TRBJ1-1
abundance: few

CDR3nt: TGCGCCAGCAACCGAGTTAGGCGGGCTAGCGGGGGGGCCTACGAGCAGTACTTC
CDR3aa: CASNRVRRASGGAYEQYF
v_gene: TRBV5-1
d_gene: TRBD2
j_gene: TRBJ2-7
abundance: -

CDR3nt: TGCGCCAGCAGCAGACTAGCGGGGGGTCTAGATACGCAGTATTTT
CDR3aa: CASSRLAGGLDTQYF
v_gene: TRBV5-1
d_gene: TRBD2
j_gene: TRBJ2-3
abundance: -

CDR3nt: TGTGCCAGCTCAGAAGGATTTTTGGCGAACACCGGGGAGCTGTTTTTT
CDR3aa: CASSEGFLANTGELFF
v_gene: TRBV6-4
d_gene: -
j_gene: TRBJ2-2
abundance: -

CDR3nt: TGTGCCAGTAGTATAGATCGCGGGCGCTGGGGTACCGGGGAGCTGTTTTTT
CDR3aa: CASSIDRGRWGTGELFF
v_gene: TRBV19
d_gene: -
j_gene: TRBJ2-2
abundance: -

CDR3nt: TGTGCCAGCAGCTTAGGGACAGCGAATGGGGAGCTGTTTTTT
CDR3aa: CASSLGTANGELFF
v_gene: TRBV11-3
d_gene: -
j_gene: TRBJ2-2
abundance: few

CDR3nt: TGTGCCAGCAGTTTACCAGGGGCGCCGGCTTTCTTT
CDR3aa: CASSLPGAPAFF
v_gene: TRBV27
d_gene: -
j_gene: TRBJ1-1
abundance: -

CDR3nt: TGCGCCAGCAGCCCGGGACGGAACTCCTACGAGCAGTACTTC
CDR3aa: CASSPGRNSYEQYF
v_gene: TRBV4-1
d_gene: -
j_gene: TRBJ2-7
abundance: -

CDR3nt: TGTGCCAGTAGTATGATCGGCCCAGAGGCGGGAGGGCCCTACAATGAGCAGTTCTTC
CDR3aa: CASSMIGPEAGGPYNEQFF
v_gene: TRBV19
d_gene: TRBD2
j_gene: TRBJ2-1
abundance: -

CDR3nt: TGTGCCAGCAATGTGAACTCTGGGGCCAACGTCCTGACTTTC
CDR3aa: CASNVNSGANVLTF
v_gene: TRBV28
d_gene: -
j_gene: TRBJ2-6
abundance: -